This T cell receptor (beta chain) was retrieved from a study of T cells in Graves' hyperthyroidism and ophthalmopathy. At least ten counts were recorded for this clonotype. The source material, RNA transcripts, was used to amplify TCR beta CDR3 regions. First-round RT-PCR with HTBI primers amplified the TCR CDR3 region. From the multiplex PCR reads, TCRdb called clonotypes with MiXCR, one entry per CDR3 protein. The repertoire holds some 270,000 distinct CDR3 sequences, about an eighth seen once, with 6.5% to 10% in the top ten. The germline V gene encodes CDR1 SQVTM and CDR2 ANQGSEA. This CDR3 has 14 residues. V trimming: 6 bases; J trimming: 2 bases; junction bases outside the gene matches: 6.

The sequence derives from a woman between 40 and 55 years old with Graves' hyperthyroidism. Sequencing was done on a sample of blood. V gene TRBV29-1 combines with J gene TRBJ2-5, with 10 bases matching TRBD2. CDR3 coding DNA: TGCAGCGTCCGGACTAGCGGAACTCAAGAGACCCAGTACTTC. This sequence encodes CSVRTSGTQETQYF.